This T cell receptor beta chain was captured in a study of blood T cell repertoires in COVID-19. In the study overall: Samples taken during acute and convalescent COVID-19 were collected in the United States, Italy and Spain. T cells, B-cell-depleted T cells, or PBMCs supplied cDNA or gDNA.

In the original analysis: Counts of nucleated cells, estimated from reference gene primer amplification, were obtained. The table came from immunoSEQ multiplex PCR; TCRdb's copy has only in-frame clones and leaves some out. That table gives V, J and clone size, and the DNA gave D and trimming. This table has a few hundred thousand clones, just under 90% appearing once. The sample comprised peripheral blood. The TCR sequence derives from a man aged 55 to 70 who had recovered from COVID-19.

The CDR3 DNA sequence: TGTGCCTGGAGTGTAGGCGGGGTTGGCACCTTC. Protein product: CAWSVGGVGTF. V and J are TRBV30 and TRBJ1-2, with unresolved D. Trimming pared 0 bases from V and 13 bases from J, leaving 12 bases between. The germline gives CDR1 GTSNPN, CDR2 SVGIG (reference sequence). The CDR3 is 11 amino acids.